These 32 T cell receptor beta chains originate from one sample sequenced in a study of T cell responses to AZD1222 COVID-19 vaccine. Sequencing was performed with immunoSEQ multiplex PCR; in TCRdb, only in-frame clones are kept and a portion is missing. The sample holds about 83,000 clones; more than 70% are singletons and the top ten take 8.7%. The sequences come from peripheral blood, collected on day 0 of AZD1222 vaccination. The receptors were sampled from an adult in good health.

The rearrangement uses TRBV7-9 and TRBJ1-4; D is ambiguous. With 1 base removed from V and 2 bases from J, the gap between germline ends came to 11 bases. Germline CDR1 and CDR2: SEHNR and FQNEAQ (reference sequence). The CDR3 is 16 residues long. The CDR3 sequence: CASSLDSSATNEKLFF. CDR3 coding DNA: TGTGCCAGCAGCTTAGATTCCTCGGCCACTAATGAAAAACTGTTTTTT. The full variable domain, rest sourced from reference TRBV7-9 and TRBJ1-4, is DTGVSQNPRHKITKRGQNVTFRCDPISEHNRLYWYRQTLGQGPEFLTYFQNEAQLEKSRLLSDRFSAERPKGSFSTLEIQRTEQGDSAMYLCASSLDSSATNEKLFFGSGTQLSVL.

A few counts support this clone. The chain is built from TRBV4-3 and TRBJ2-7, with D tentatively TRBD1 (6 bases). This CDR3 is 16 amino acids long. Deletions cut 4 bases from V and 4 bases from J, with 20 bases between. Germline loops: CDR1 LGHNA, CDR2 YSLEER. CDR3: CASSPQTGEGSYEQYF. The CDR3 DNA follows: TGCGCCAGCAGCCCCCAGACAGGCGAGGGATCTTACGAGCAGTACTTC.

The V and J genes are TRBV12-3 or TRBV12-4 and TRBJ2-1; D gene ambiguous. The CDR3 runs 10 residues. Trimming cost V 3 bases and J 8 bases, with 2 bases left between them. The CDR3 spells CASSLYEQFF. The CDR3 region has the DNA TGTGCCAGCAGTTTGTATGAGCAGTTCTTC.

The CDR3 nucleotides are TGTGCCACCGACAGGGGGCAGAGCAATCAGCCCCAGCATTTT. The encoded protein is CATDRGQSNQPQHF. The V gene is TRBV15, the J gene TRBJ1-5, with 10 bases lining up with TRBD1. CDR3 length: 14 amino acids. Germline values: CDR1 LNHNV, CDR2 YYDKDF (reference sequence). With V trimmed by 8 bases and J by 1 base, 2 bases remained unmatched.

The V call is TRBV28, the J call TRBJ1-5; D remains unclear. This CDR3 has 14 amino acids. V lost 8 bases and J lost 3, with 14 bases in between. Germline values: CDR1 MDHEN, CDR2 SYDVKM. CDR3 in DNA: TGTGCCAGCGTCATGGTAGGGAACAATCAGCCCCAGCATTTT. Translating gives CASVMVGNNQPQHF.

The V call is TRBV28, the J call TRBJ1-5, with D possibly matching TRBD1 (5 bases). The CDR3 loop spans 13 amino acids. Germline loops: CDR1 MDHEN, CDR2 SYDVKM. Deletions cut 6 bases from V and 3 bases from J, with 9 bases between. The CDR3 spells CASSSGINQPQHF. DNA of the CDR3: TGTGCCAGCAGCTCAGGGATCAATCAGCCCCAGCATTTT.

The chain recombines TRBV6-6 with TRBJ2-3; a possible D gene is TRBD1 (5 bases). CDR3 length: 12 residues. The V gene's germline CDR1 is MNHNY and CDR2 SVGAGI (reference sequence). V was shortened by 7 bases and J by 4 bases, with 9 bases between the two germline ends. This CDR3 is CASTSQADTQYF. The DNA of the CDR3 is TGTGCCAGCACCTCACAGGCAGATACGCAGTATTTT.

The chain combines TRBV2 with TRBJ1-4; TRBD1 is a possible D gene (6 bases). Germline V gives CDR1 SNHLY, CDR2 FYNNEI. The CDR3 has 12 amino acids. V was pared by 5 bases and J by 8 bases, with 9 bases between. CDR3 region: CASSQGREKLFF. CDR3 bases: TGTGCCAGCAGTCAGGGGAGGGAAAAACTGTTTTTT.

This chain uses TRBV7-3 with TRBJ2-1, with D maybe TRBD2 (6 bases). The CDR3 has 17 residues. The V gene lost 4 bases and the J gene lost 4 bases, with 20 bases spanning the gap. The germline CDR1 and CDR2 sequences are SGHTA and FQGTGA. CDR3 bases: TGTGCCAGCAGCTCCGGGGGAAACAGGAGGGTATACAATGAGCAGTTCTTC. It specifies CASSSGGNRRVYNEQFF.

This rearrangement joins TRBV15 to TRBJ1-2; possible D gene TRBD1, 5 bases. Germline-derived CDR1 and CDR2 are LNHNV and YYDKDF (reference sequence). Trimming removed 6 bases from V and 5 bases from J, with 7 bases in between. This CDR3 is 11 amino acids long. The CDR3 DNA reads TGTGCCACCAGTGCAGGGTATGGCTACACCTTC. Translation: CATSAGYGYTF.

The table lists this clone with a few counts. This chain uses TRBV28 with TRBJ2-2; TRBD1 matches 7 bases. V trimming: 7 bases; J trimming: 5 bases; junction bases outside the gene matches: 16. The CDR3 has 17 amino acids. Germline lookup yields CDR1 MDHEN and CDR2 SYDVKM. The DNA of the CDR3 is TGTGCCAGCACCGAGCTAACAGACAGGGCTCTTACCGGGGAGCTGTTTTTT. Encoded protein: CASTELTDRALTGELFF.

The V call is TRBV5-4, the J call TRBJ1-3; D not certain. This CDR3 has 18 residues. Germline V gene sequence: CDR1 SGHNT, CDR2 YYREEE (reference sequence). Deletions cut 4 bases from V and 0 bases from J, with 20 bases between. The CDR3 sequence is CASSRTTAWARSGNTIYF. Written as DNA, the CDR3 is TGTGCCAGCAGCCGGACGACGGCGTGGGCCCGCTCTGGAAACACCATATATTTT.

This clone has just a few counts. V gene TRBV2 combines with J gene TRBJ2-2, with D possibly matching TRBD2 (5 bases). Germline V gene data show CDR1 as SNHLY and CDR2 as FYNNEI. This CDR3 spans 14 amino acids. The V and J ends lost 8 bases and 1 base respectively, with 11 bases between them. CDR3 residues: CASGGDLNTGELFF. The CDR3 DNA sequence: TGTGCCAGCGGAGGCGACCTGAACACCGGGGAGCTGTTTTTT. Using reference TRBV2 and TRBJ2-2 for the parts outside the CDR3, the full variable domain is EPEVTQTPSHQVTQMGQEVILRCVPISNHLYFYWYRQILGQKVEFLVSFYNNEISEKSEIFDDQFSVERPDGSNFTLKIRSTKLEDSAMYFCASGGDLNTGELFFGEGSRLTVL.

The J gene is TRBJ2-1, the V gene TRBV19, with unresolved D. V dropped 5 bases and J dropped 4 bases, with 3 bases sitting between them. Per the germline V gene, CDR1 is LNHDA and CDR2 is SQIVND (reference sequence). The CDR3 totals 11 residues. Here the CDR3 reads CASSQYNEQFF. The CDR3 bases are TGTGCCAGTAGTCAATACAATGAGCAGTTCTTC.

The rearrangement uses TRBV9 and TRBJ2-2; 11 bases fit TRBD2. The ends lost 0 bases at V and 5 bases at J; junction bases unmatched: 3. This CDR3 region has 16 residues. Germline loops: CDR1 SGDLS, CDR2 YYNGEE. The CDR3 DNA is TGTGCCAGCAGCGTAGTAACTAGCGGGAGTACCGGGGAGCTGTTTTTT. Translating it yields CASSVVTSGSTGELFF.

The rearrangement uses TRBV7-9 and TRBJ2-1, with TRBD2 matching over 9 bases. This CDR3 spans 18 amino acids. V shed 4 bases, J shed 1 base, and the junction held 11 bases outside the gene matches. Germline V lookup: CDR1 SEHNR, CDR2 FQNEAQ (reference sequence). This CDR3 is CASSWVSLAGRSYNEQFF. The CDR3, as DNA: TGTGCCAGCAGCTGGGTCTCCCTAGCGGGACGATCCTACAATGAGCAGTTCTTC.

The J gene is TRBJ1-3, the V gene TRBV18; D is unresolved. Germline-derived CDR1 and CDR2 are KGHSH and LQKENI. Trimming shortened V by 3 bases and J by 2 bases, and 8 bases separated the two germline ends. The length of the CDR3 is 14 residues. The CDR3 region has the DNA TGTGCCAGCTCACCGGGCAACCCTGGAAACACCATATATTTT. Its protein product is CASSPGNPGNTIYF.

Here the CDR3 reads CASTPRNKETQYF. The CDR3 DNA reads TGTGCCAGTACCCCCCGGAATAAAGAGACCCAGTACTTC. The V call is TRBV19, the J call TRBJ2-5; the D is unclear. CDR3 length: 13 amino acids. V was cut by 7 bases and J by 3 bases, with 12 bases left in between. Germline-derived CDR1 and CDR2 are LNHDA and SQIVND (reference sequence).

This clone was seen only a few times. The chain has TRBV19 and TRBJ2-7; D is unresolved. The germline V and J ends were trimmed by 3 bases and 5 bases, with 5 bases remaining between them. CDR1 and CDR2 (germline): LNHDA, SQIVND (reference sequence). This CDR3 comprises 11 residues. CDR3 sequence reads: CASSIQDEQYF. CDR3 coding DNA: TGTGCCAGTAGTATCCAGGACGAGCAGTACTTC.

This chain joins TRBV4-2 and TRBJ2-7, with 7 bases identical to TRBD1. The trim removed 5 bases at V and 2 bases at J, leaving 6 bases unmatched. The CDR3 is 14 amino acids. Germline V gene sequence: CDR1 LGHNA, CDR2 YNFKEQ. The CDR3 DNA follows: TGTGCCAGCAGCTACGGACAGGCAACCTACGAGCAGTACTTC. Its translation is CASSYGQATYEQYF.

The chain has TRBV30 and TRBJ1-2; TRBD1 might be the D (5 bases). Germline CDR1 reads GTSNPN; CDR2 reads SVGIG (reference sequence). CDR3 size: 10 residues. Trimming cost V 7 bases and J 8 bases, with 11 bases left between them. CDR3 bases: TGTGCCTCTAAAGGGGAAGGCTACACCTTC. This codes for CASKGEGYTF.

The rearrangement uses TRBV3-1 (or the pseudogene TRBV3-2) and TRBJ1-1; the D is unclear. Germline assignment: CDR1 LGHDT and CDR2 YNNKEL (reference sequence). V was trimmed by 0 bases and J by 7 bases, leaving 6 bases between them. This CDR3 comprises 12 residues. The CDR3 DNA reads as TGTGCCAGCAGCCAAGAGGACTTTGAAGCTTTCTTT. It codes for CASSQEDFEAFF.

The chain joins TRBV3-1 (or the pseudogene TRBV3-2) to TRBJ2-7; possible D gene TRBD1, 6 bases. V shed 8 bases and J shed 3 bases, with 17 bases lying between them. The CDR3 has 14 residues. Germline assignment: CDR1 LGHDT and CDR2 YNNKEL (reference sequence). This chain's CDR3 is CASSRDRYYYEQYF. The DNA of the CDR3 is TGTGCCAGCTCCCGAGACAGGTATTACTACGAGCAGTACTTC.

The chain combines TRBV15 with TRBJ2-7; D remains ambiguous. From germline, CDR1 is LNHNV and CDR2 YYDKDF (reference sequence). The V and J ends lost 3 bases and 5 bases respectively, with 17 bases between them. The CDR3 covers 15 residues. CDR3 region: CATSRRYGIRDEQYF. The CDR3 nucleotides are TGTGCCACCAGCAGGAGGTATGGGATTCGGGACGAGCAGTACTTC. Combining the CDR3 with reference TRBV15 and TRBJ2-7 gives the whole variable domain DAMVIQNPRYQVTQFGKPVTLSCSQTLNHNVMYWYQQKSSQAPKLLFHYYDKDFNNEADTPDNFQSRRPNTSFCFLDIRSPGLGDTAMYLCATSRRYGIRDEQYFGPGTRLTVT.

This chain uses TRBV5-1 with TRBJ2-1, with 8 positions matching TRBD2. The V segment lost 6 bases and the J segment 4 bases; nucleotides outside the gene matches: 9. Looked up from germline, CDR1 is SGHRS and CDR2 is YFSETQ. This CDR3 region has 15 residues. CDR3 protein: CASMGGGGLYNEQFF. Written as DNA, the CDR3 is TGCGCCAGCATGGGTGGCGGGGGGTTATACAATGAGCAGTTCTTC.

This chain connects TRBV9 to TRBJ1-5; D is perhaps TRBD1 (6 bases). Per germline, CDR1 SGDLS and CDR2 YYNGEE. The V and J ends lost 0 bases and 5 bases respectively, with 12 bases between them. This CDR3 region has 15 residues. The CDR3 DNA reads as TGTGCCAGCAGCGTAGGAAACGGGGGCCATCAGCCCCAGCATTTT. Translating gives CASSVGNGGHQPQHF.

The chain joins TRBV6-5 to TRBJ1-1, with D tentatively TRBD1 (5 bases). The germline CDR1 and CDR2 sequences are MNHEY and SVGAGI. The CDR3 totals 12 residues. V lost 2 bases and J 8 bases, leaving 9 bases between the germline ends. As DNA, the CDR3 is TGTGCCAGCAGTTACCGGGGGGAGGAAGCTTTCTTT. This codes for CASSYRGEEAFF.

The chain is built from TRBV28 and TRBJ2-7; TRBD1 or TRBD2 may be the D gene (5 bases each). The length of the CDR3 is 12 residues. Germline CDR1 reads MDHEN; CDR2 reads SYDVKM. Trimming removed 2 bases from V and 8 bases from J, with 10 bases in between. CDR3 in amino acids: CASSLGPGQQYF. CDR3 in DNA: TGTGCCAGCAGTTTAGGTCCGGGACAGCAGTACTTC. The full variable domain, rest sourced from reference TRBV28 and TRBJ2-7, is DVKVTQSSRYLVKRTGEKVFLECVQDMDHENMFWYRQDPGLGLRLIYFSYDVKMKEKGDIPEGYSVSREKKERFSLILESASTNQTSMYLCASSLGPGQQYFGPGTRLTVT.

The chain links TRBV6-1 to TRBJ1-2, with D possibly TRBD1 on 6 matching bases. V was trimmed by 6 bases and J by 2 bases, leaving 13 bases between them. CDR3 length: 14 amino acids. Germline values: CDR1 MNHNS, CDR2 SASEGT. CDR3 sequence: CASRDTGYNYGYTF. The CDR3 nucleotides read TGTGCCAGCAGGGACACAGGGTACAACTATGGCTACACCTTC.

The chain uses TRBV5-6 and TRBJ2-1; no clear D. Germline V lookup: CDR1 SGHDT, CDR2 YYEEEE. This CDR3 has 13 amino acids. Trimming took 2 bases from V and 6 from J, leaving 9 bases between them. CDR3 amino acids: CASSLASGNEQFF. Here the CDR3 DNA reads TGTGCCAGCAGCTTAGCGTCCGGCAATGAGCAGTTCTTC.

The chain links TRBV7-9 to TRBJ2-1; TRBD2 might be the D (5 bases). Germline V gives CDR1 SEHNR, CDR2 FQNEAQ (reference sequence). The CDR3 runs 12 residues. V was pared by 8 bases and J by 0 bases, with 5 bases between. The CDR3 loop is CASGSSYNEQFF. The CDR3 DNA reads TGTGCCAGCGGGAGCTCCTACAATGAGCAGTTCTTC.

The table lists this clone with a few counts. The CDR3 DNA reads TGTGCCAGCAGCCCGGGACATAAGGATGCTGAAGCTTTCTTT. Protein sequence: CASSPGHKDAEAFF. This sequence joins TRBV7-9 and TRBJ1-1; tentatively, D is TRBD1 (6 bases). The CDR3 is made up of 14 amino acids. Trimming left V 5 bases short and J 6 bases short, with 16 bases between. Germline values: CDR1 SEHNR, CDR2 FQNEAQ (reference sequence).